Reported below is one T cell receptor beta chain. The CDR3 has 14 amino acids. CDR1 SGDLS and CDR2 YYNGEE come from the germline V gene. V dropped 3 bases and J dropped 1 base, with 11 bases sitting between them. One entry per CDR3 protein, called by TCRdb with MiXCR from the 5' RACE reads. Of just under 350,000 distinct CDR3 sequences in the sample, roughly 13% were seen once. The data originate from a study of T-cell memory formation after mild COVID-19. The origin of this receptor is a man aged 18 to 35 who had mild COVID-19 (a few samples of this study predate the infection). Cell type and time point are not known. The rearrangement joins TRBV9 to TRBJ2-7, with a weak D call TRBD2 (7 bases). The specimen sequenced was PBMCs or a T cell subset sorted from them (not recorded which). Written as DNA, the CDR3 is TGTGCCAGCAGCGAGGGGGGGCTGTCCTACGAGCAGTACTTC. It is translated as CASSEGGLSYEQYF. Full variable domain (remainder filled in from reference TRBV9 and TRBJ2-7): DSGVTQTPKHLITATGQRVTLRCSPRSGDLSVYWYQQSLDQGLQFLIQYYNGEERAKGNILERFSAQQFPDLHSELNLSSLELGDSALYFCASSEGGLSYEQYFGPGTRLTVT.